This is a list of T cell receptor beta chains from one sample in a study of CD8 T cells in ankylosing spondylitis. TCRdb analysed the 5' RACE reads with MiXCR anew, one entry per CDR3 protein. Among some 200,000 distinct CDR3 sequences listed, 10% to 15% were seen once. Source material: blood, either unsorted or a sorted T cell fraction (not recorded which). These receptors originate from a male donor with ankylosing spondylitis or in good health (not recorded which). CDR3s include the opening cysteine and the closing phenylalanine or tryptophan. Fields, in order: D gene, clone size, V gene, J gene, CDR3 DNA, CDR3 protein. D genes are given only for firm matches. A row's size may be missing; if present it is once, few, many or a size class.

>-|-|TRBV11-2|TRBJ2-3
TGTGCCAGCAGCTTAGGACTGTCCACAGATACGCAGTATTTT
CASSLGLSTDTQYF
>-|-|TRBV5-8|TRBJ2-7
TGTGCCAGCATCTACGAGCAGTACTTC
CASIYEQYF
>-|few|TRBV4-1|TRBJ2-3
TGCGCCAGCAGCCAAGGGACTTTGGAGTATTTT
CASSQGTLEYF
>-|few|TRBV20-1|TRBJ2-7
TGCAGTGCTAGAGGGAGGGACATTTACTACGAGCAGTACTTC
CSARGRDIYYEQYF
>-|few|TRBV11-3|TRBJ2-2
TGTGCCAGCAGCTTAGGGTCCCGGGGGCGAGGTACCGGGGAGCTGTTTTTT
CASSLGSRGRGTGELFF
>TRBD2|few|TRBV27|TRBJ2-7
TGTGCCAGCAGTTCGGCGGGGGGGCACGAGCAGTACTTC
CASSSAGGHEQYF
>TRBD1|few|TRBV12-3/TRBV12-4|TRBJ1-1
TGTGCCAGCAGTTTTGGGACAGGTTGGACTGAAGCTTTCTTT
CASSFGTGWTEAFF
>-|few|TRBV12-3/TRBV12-4|TRBJ1-1
TGTGCCAGCAGTCCTGCCTCTTGGGTCACTGAAGCTTTCTTT
CASSPASWVTEAFF
>TRBD1|many|TRBV6-1|TRBJ2-3
TGTGCCAGCAGCGGGACAGGCACAGATACGCAGTATTTT
CASSGTGTDTQYF
>TRBD1|-|TRBV12-3/TRBV12-4|TRBJ2-1
TGTGCCAGCAGGTCCGGGACAGGGCAGTTCTTC
CASRSGTGQFF
>TRBD1|-|TRBV7-9|TRBJ2-2
TGTGCCAGCAGCCCAACGACAGGGGGTAACACCGGGGAGCTGTTTTTT
CASSPTTGGNTGELFF
>-|-|TRBV20-1|TRBJ1-1
TGCAGTGCTTTTACTCGGACGATTATGAACACTGAAGCTTTCTTT
CSAFTRTIMNTEAFF
>-|few|TRBV6-1|TRBJ2-2
TGTGCCAGCAGTGAAGAAATGGATGGGAGGACCGGGGAGCTGTTTTTT
CASSEEMDGRTGELFF
>-|many|TRBV20-1|TRBJ1-5
TGCAGTGCTAGGGACGGGAATCAGCCCCAGCATTTT
CSARDGNQPQHF
>-|many|TRBV4-2|TRBJ2-6
TGTGCCAGCAGCCAAGATCTGGAGGCGCTCGCAGCTGGGGCCAACGTCCTGACTTTC
CASSQDLEALAAGANVLTF
>-|many|TRBV5-6|TRBJ2-1
TGTGCCAGCAGCTTGCTCCAGAGGGAGACCTACAATGAGCAGTTCTTC
CASSLLQRETYNEQFF
>TRBD1|-|TRBV9|TRBJ1-5
TGTGCCAGCAGCGTAGGACAGGGGGGCAATCAGCCCCAGCATTTT
CASSVGQGGNQPQHF
>-|-|TRBV7-9|TRBJ2-5
TGTGCCAGCAGCTTGGGGGTGGGGGGACTGCAAGAGACCCAGTACTTC
CASSLGVGGLQETQYF
>-|-|TRBV25-1|TRBJ1-2
TGTGCCAGCAGTGAATGGGGTTCGGGGAATGGCTACACCTTC
CASSEWGSGNGYTF
>TRBD2|-|TRBV7-9|TRBJ2-2
TGTGCCAGCAGCTTAAGGCTAGCGGATTCCACCGGGGAGCTGTTTTTT
CASSLRLADSTGELFF
>-|-|TRBV3-1|TRBJ1-2
TGTGCCAGCAGCCAAAACGAACAGGGATACTATGGCTACACCTTC
CASSQNEQGYYGYTF
>-|few|TRBV4-1|TRBJ1-1
TGCGCCAGCAGCCAAGATGTTGATGCGGCTGCTGAAGCTTTCTTT
CASSQDVDAAAEAFF
>-|-|TRBV20-1|TRBJ2-1
TGCAGTGCTAGAGTCCCGGGGGCGCGTGAGCAGTTCTTC
CSARVPGAREQFF